This entry lists 21 T cell receptor beta chains sequenced from one sample in a study of blood T cells in healthy people across ages. A J-beta primer mix and a sample-barcoded 5' primer were used in a second PCR of about 7 to 12 cycles. MiXCR, applied by TCRdb to the 5' RACE reads, yields one record per CDR3 protein. The sample has roughly 1.9 million distinct CDR3 sequences, around 42% seen once. The sequenced sample was blood. The source is a human donor in good health.

The chain couples TRBV11-2 to TRBJ2-3; 7 bases map to TRBD2. Per germline, CDR1 SGHAT and CDR2 FQNNGV. This CDR3 contains 16 residues. The V gene end was trimmed by 5 bases and the J gene end by 5 bases; junction bases not matched to a gene: 13. CDR3 sequence: CASSTPGGGDRDTQYF. CDR3 nucleotide sequence: TGTGCCAGCAGCACCCCCGGCGGGGGAGACCGAGATACGCAGTATTTT.

This clonotype appeared a few times. The chain uses TRBV12-3 or TRBV12-4 and TRBJ1-5, with a possible D match to TRBD1 (5 bases). The CDR3 sequence is 13 residues long. The germline V and J ends were trimmed by 7 bases and 5 bases, with 12 bases remaining between them. The CDR3: CASTGGTYQPQHF. In DNA form, the CDR3 reads TGTGCCAGCACGGGGGGGACTTATCAGCCCCAGCATTTT.

This chain joins TRBV10-3 and TRBJ2-6; D ambiguous. The germline CDR1 and CDR2 sequences are ENHRY and SYGVKD. The CDR3 has 15 residues. Deletions cut 1 base from V and 0 bases from J, with 4 bases between. CDR3 residues: CAISEWDSGANVLTF. CDR3 DNA: TGTGCCATCAGTGAGTGGGACTCTGGGGCCAACGTCCTGACTTTC.

Only a few counts were recorded for this clonotype. The V call is TRBV20-1, the J call TRBJ1-2, with 9 positions matching TRBD1. Trimming cost V 2 bases and J 2 bases; bases outside gene matches: 6. Germline CDR1 reads DFQATT; CDR2 reads SNEGSKA (reference sequence). This CDR3 spans 15 amino acids. The DNA for the CDR3 is TGCAGTGCTAGATACCTGGGACAGGGAAACTATGGCTACACCTTC. Translated, it gives CSARYLGQGNYGYTF.

The J gene is TRBJ2-1, the V gene TRBV12-3 or TRBV12-4; no firm D call. V was trimmed by 7 bases and J by 9 bases, leaving 10 bases between them. This CDR3 is built from 11 residues. The CDR3 sequence: CASTKGIEQFF. In nucleotides, the CDR3 is TGTGCCAGCACCAAGGGTATTGAGCAGTTCTTC.

This clonotype occurred a few times. The V call is TRBV12-3 or TRBV12-4, the J call TRBJ1-5; 7 bases match TRBD1. V gave up 3 bases and J gave up 6 bases; unmatched junction bases: 5. The CDR3 is 14 amino acids. This CDR3 is CASSLTGTGQPQHF. The DNA of the CDR3 is TGTGCCAGCAGTTTGACAGGGACGGGTCAGCCCCAGCATTTT.

This clonotype was found a few times. The rearrangement uses TRBV19 and TRBJ1-6, with no clear D. Germline CDR1 LNHDA, CDR2 SQIVND (reference sequence). The CDR3 totals 14 residues. V dropped 0 bases and J dropped 6 bases, with 6 bases sitting between them. Here the CDR3 reads CASSIDGVNSPLHF. CDR3 sequence (DNA): TGTGCCAGTAGTATAGACGGCGTTAATTCACCCCTCCACTTT.

The rearrangement links TRBV4-3 to TRBJ1-2; D remains unclear. V shed 4 bases and J shed 4 bases, with 16 bases lying between them. CDR3 size: 15 residues. Germline lookup yields CDR1 LGHNA and CDR2 YSLEER. CDR3 region: CASSPKIFAGYGYTF. The DNA of the CDR3 is TGCGCCAGCAGCCCCAAGATTTTTGCGGGCTATGGCTACACCTTC.

The V gene is TRBV5-1, the J gene TRBJ1-2; D possibly corresponds to TRBD1 (6 bases). The CDR3 covers 13 residues. V was clipped by 3 bases and J by 7 bases, with 13 bases between them. CDR1 is SGHRS and CDR2 is YFSETQ in the germline V gene. For the CDR3, the DNA is TGCGCCAGCAGCTCGGGGGACACCCCTGGCTACACCTTC. Its protein is CASSSGDTPGYTF.

In this sample, this clonotype turned up a few times. This rearrangement joins TRBV10-2 to TRBJ1-5; D remains unclear. This CDR3 is built from 14 residues. Trimming pared 7 bases from V and 5 bases from J, leaving 15 bases between. CDR1 is WSHSY, CDR2 SAAADI, per germline. Here the CDR3 reads CASTHRGGDQPQHF. The CDR3 DNA follows: TGCGCCAGCACCCATCGGGGTGGCGATCAGCCCCAGCATTTT.

This clonotype was detected a few times. The rearrangement links TRBV4-3 to TRBJ1-6; 7 bases are shared with TRBD1. CDR3 length equals 16 residues. The germline V gene has CDR1 LGHNA and CDR2 YSLEER. Unmatched junction bases numbered 11, after V lost 2 bases and J lost 10 bases. The CDR3 DNA reads TGCGCCAGCAGCCAACTCCCGACAGGGACGGGGTCACCCCTCCACTTT. It codes for CASSQLPTGTGSPLHF.

The chain uses TRBV28 and TRBJ2-4; maybe TRBD2 (6 bases). TRBJ2-7 matches the DNA end more closely, so the J call is doubtful. The CDR3 covers 15 residues. Germline V gene sequence: CDR1 MDHEN, CDR2 SYDVKM. The CDR3 DNA sequence: TGTGCCAGCACCCTTGCGGGGAACAGGCAGTACGAGCAGTACTTC. Amino acid sequence: CASTLAGNRQYEQYF.

The rearrangement links TRBV7-2 to TRBJ1-6; 7 bases are a match to TRBD1. CDR3 length equals 14 residues. Losses at the gene ends were 5 bases for V and 10 bases for J; bases not matched to a gene: 8. Germline assignment: CDR1 SGHTA and CDR2 FQGNSA. CDR3 residues: CASSPDRSRSPLHF. The DNA of the CDR3 is TGTGCCAGCAGCCCGGACAGGTCCCGCTCACCCCTCCACTTT.

The J gene is TRBJ2-5, the V gene TRBV20-1; no firm D call. V shed 1 base and J shed 4 bases, with 19 bases lying between them. This CDR3 is built from 16 residues. Germline CDR1 is DFQATT and CDR2 is SNEGSKA (reference sequence). In DNA form, the CDR3 reads TGCAGTGCTAGAGGGACCGGGCAACGAAGCAGAGAGACCCAGTACTTC. Translation: CSARGTGQRSRETQYF.

This clonotype came up once. The genes are TRBV25-1 and TRBJ1-2; TRBD1 might be the D (5 bases). The CDR3 is 18 amino acids. Germline V gene lookup returns CDR1 MGHDK and CDR2 SYGVNS. Trimming removed 1 base at V and 4 bases at J, with 22 bases between. CDR3 protein: CASSEWDLEGVASYGYTF. The CDR3 nucleotides read TGTGCCAGCAGTGAATGGGATTTGGAAGGGGTAGCTAGCTATGGCTACACCTTC.

The rearrangement joins TRBV29-1 to TRBJ2-7; D is possibly TRBD1 (6 bases). The CDR3 loop spans 12 amino acids. Per germline, CDR1 SQVTM and CDR2 ANQGSEA. Trimming stripped 4 bases from V and 3 bases from J, with 10 bases between. In nucleotides, the CDR3 is TGCAGCGTTGCCCGGACAGTCTACGAGCAGTACTTC. Residues: CSVARTVYEQYF.

The V and J genes are TRBV20-1 and TRBJ2-1; D is undetermined. The CDR3 has 13 amino acids. Germline V gene sequence: CDR1 DFQATT, CDR2 SNEGSKA (reference sequence). V was pared by 5 bases and J by 4 bases, with 12 bases between. CDR3 protein: CSAADPLYNEQFF. The CDR3 nucleotides are TGCAGTGCTGCAGATCCCCTGTACAATGAGCAGTTCTTC.

The rearrangement joins TRBV20-1 to TRBJ2-1; TRBD1 matches 9 bases. The germline gives CDR1 DFQATT, CDR2 SNEGSKA (reference sequence). The junction had 6 bases not matched to a gene; V was cut back by 0 bases and J by 9 bases. This CDR3 region has 14 residues. The DNA for the CDR3 is TGCAGTGCTAGAGATACGGGACAGGGTATTGAGCAGTTCTTC. This codes for CSARDTGQGIEQFF.

The table lists this clonotype with many counts. The J gene is TRBJ2-7, the V gene TRBV6-5; no definite D call. The V end lost 2 bases, the J end lost 3 bases, and 11 bases lay between the germline ends. Germline V gene lookup returns CDR1 MNHEY and CDR2 SVGAGI. The CDR3 covers 14 residues. The CDR3 protein is CASSYGFRSYEQYF. Written as DNA, the CDR3 is TGTGCCAGCAGTTACGGGTTTCGGAGCTACGAGCAGTACTTC.

The chain has TRBV6-5 and TRBJ1-2, with TRBD1 identical over 8 bases. V gave up 7 bases and J gave up 4 bases; unmatched junction bases: 5. This CDR3 has 13 amino acids. Germline V gene sequence: CDR1 MNHEY, CDR2 SVGAGI. The CDR3 here is CASKRQGIYGYTF. In nucleotides, the CDR3 is TGTGCCAGCAAGCGACAGGGGATCTATGGCTACACCTTC.

The chain combines TRBV20-1 with TRBJ1-2; tentative D call: TRBD1 (5 bases). Germline CDR1 and CDR2: DFQATT and SNEGSKA (reference sequence). Trimming pared 5 bases from V and 11 bases from J, leaving 15 bases between. The CDR3 spans 11 residues. The CDR3 spells CSAGSLGVYTF. As DNA, the CDR3 is TGCAGTGCTGGTAGTTTGGGGGTATACACCTTC.